This T cell receptor beta chain stems from a study of molecular identifiers for immune sequencing clone quantification. Study-level information: For replicates, RNA isolated from around 20,000 or 100,000 naive CD8 cells was divided into five portions, of which four were sequenced.

This clonotype was seen a few times. Naive CD8 T cells were FACS-sorted by CD8+CD4-CCR7+CD45RA+ markers. TCRdb itself ran the PCR reads through MiXCR, one entry per CDR3 protein. Among more than 550,000 distinct CDR3 sequences listed, around 25% were seen once. Germline V gives CDR1 LNHDA, CDR2 SQIVND (reference sequence). The V gene end was trimmed by 7 bases and the J gene end by 0 bases; junction bases not matched to a gene: 6. The CDR3 is 18 residues long. The rearrangement links TRBV19 to TRBJ2-2; 15 nucleotides agree with TRBD2. The source material was naive CD8+ T cells from blood, with Jurkat cell RNA spiked in. Indicated subset: FACS-sorted CD8+CD4-CCR7+CD45RA+ naive T cells. This clonotype was sampled from a human donor in good health. Some libraries in this study had Jurkat cell RNA spiked in. This CDR3 is CASTYGTSGRTNTGELFF. The CDR3 DNA reads as TGTGCCAGTACTTATGGGACTAGCGGGAGGACGAACACCGGGGAGCTGTTTTTT.